This TCR beta chain was sequenced in a study of blood T cell repertoires in COVID-19. This CDR3 spans 16 amino acids. J gave up 2 bases and V 4 bases, and 8 bases lay outside the gene matches. CDR1 is ENHRY and CDR2 is SYGVKD in the germline V gene. Only in-frame clones appear in the TCRdb table, and some are missing; sequencing was by immunoSEQ multiplex PCR. The sample includes some 120,000 clones, around 76% of them seen just once. The rearrangement joins TRBV10-3 to TRBJ1-1; 9 nucleotides align to TRBD1. The TCR comes from a human donor in a cohort sampled during active COVID-19. The sequenced material came from peripheral blood. The CDR3 DNA reads TGTGCCATCAGTGGGGCCCCGGGACAGGGAAACACTGAAGCTTTCTTT. Protein sequence: CAISGAPGQGNTEAFF.